The clone carrying this T cell receptor (beta chain) was counted once. The CDR3 totals 15 residues. Trimming removed 2 bases from V and 8 bases from J, with 16 bases in between. The sample comes from a study of blood T cell repertoires in COVID-19. At the level of the study: The cDNA or gDNA used as material had been derived from T cells, B-cell-depleted T cells, or PBMCs.

Per the authors' pipeline: Estimates of nucleated cell counts were drawn from the amplification of reference gene primers. Libraries were prepared by immunoSEQ multiplex PCR; TCRdb keeps only in-frame clonotypes and omits some of them. D and trimming come from the DNA, and the V and J calls and clone size come from that table. The sample comprises about 120,000 clones, 70% to 90% of which are singletons, and approximately 1.5% rests with the top ten. Source material: peripheral blood. The source is a man aged 40-49 years with acute or convalescent COVID-19. The V and J genes are TRBV6-7 and TRBJ2-1; TRBD2 is a possible D gene (6 bases). TRBV6-7 is recorded as an ORF, its role being uncertain. For the CDR3, the DNA is TGTGCCAGCAGTTACAGGGCTAGCGTTAGGTATGAGCAGTTCTTC. Protein sequence: CASSYRASVRYEQFF.